This T cell receptor beta chain is drawn from a study of shared clonotypes between healthy human individuals. CDR1 and CDR2 (germline): SEHNR, FQNEAQ (reference sequence). The V end was cut by 4 bases, the J end by 0 bases, with 13 bases between. The CDR3 loop spans 15 amino acids. The assay was immunoSEQ multiplex PCR, and TCRdb's table has in-frame clones only and misses some. Of 1.4 million or so clones listed, about 98.5% are singletons. Sequencing input: naive CD4+ T cells sorted from blood. Subset given: CD45RA+ positively selected. V gene TRBV7-9 combines with J gene TRBJ2-7; TRBD1 might be the D (6 bases). This clonotype was obtained from a man aged 30 to 39 in good health. The CDR3 spells CASSSVQGFSYEQYF. The CDR3 nucleotides read TGTGCCAGCAGCTCCGTACAGGGTTTCTCCTACGAGCAGTACTTC.